The rows below give T cell receptor beta chains drawn from one sample of a study of T cell changes during pregnancy in multiple sclerosis. Profiling relied on immunoSEQ multiplex PCR, and the TCRdb table lists in-frame clones only, not all of them. The table lists about 43,000 clones, about nine tenths of them singletons. The sequencing here drew on peripheral blood, taken in the second trimester of pregnancy. These TCRs come from a female donor in good health, enrolled as a control in a pregnancy study. Each CDR3 is given without its conserved first and last residue.

14 | TRBV5-6 | ASSPKFSGYTDTQY
13 | TRBV7-2 | ASSFSLADYNEQF
15 | TRBV12-2 | ASRLERTGGDDNEQF
11 | TRBV6-5 | ASSSGDLDEQY
12 | TRBV19 | ASSIQGLSSTQY
11 | TRBV19 | ASSMGGARGYT
12 | TRBV6-6 | ASSYLGEGYGYT
16 | TRBV5-5 | ASSLGLAGGPNTGELF
12 | TRBV7-9 | ASSLTGMNTEAF
11 | TRBV10-3 | AISQGTNEKLF
11 | TRBV30 | AWREGGANVLT
12 | TRBV7-2 | ASRYRDTNYGYT
13 | TRBV7-9 | ASSDGVGGNEKLF
17 | TRBV4-2 | ASSQAAGTSATSTDTQY
13 | TRBV11-3 | ASSFVRGAAGEQF
14 | TRBV5-1 | ASSIPGADFNYGYT
12 | TRBV30 | AWSPGTGYYEQY
10 | TRBV28 | ASSLGQGELF
10 | TRBV27 | ASSDPNSPLH
13 | TRBV6-6 | ASTNLGTVNTEAF
12 | TRBV13 | ASSSTSDSYEQY
14 | TRBV9 | ASSPRTSGRIGEQF
11 | TRBV18 | ASSQGDGHGYT
12 | TRBV5-6 | ASSLVLGQGGYT
13 | TRBV6-5 | ASSYFLGQPQGLH
11 | TRBV2 | ATSSEAYNEQF
11 | TRBV19 | ASSRQNTGELF
10 | TRBV19 | ASRATYNEQF
13 | TRBV6-4 | ASSDSAGGVDEQF